Following are 29 T cell receptor beta chains from one sample sequenced in a study of blood T cell repertoires in COVID-19. Generated by immunoSEQ multiplex PCR, the TCRdb table keeps only in-frame clones and is missing some. The repertoire consists of 180,000 or so clones, with around 86% occurring once and the leading ten covering roughly 7.8%. The sequencing input was peripheral blood. These receptors were taken from a man aged 55-75 years with acute or convalescent COVID-19.

The chain joins TRBV19 to TRBJ2-3; no definite D call. V lost 7 bases to trimming and J lost 1 base, with 15 bases between them. This CDR3 is built from 15 residues. CDR1 and CDR2 from the germline V gene are LNHDA and SQIVND (reference sequence). The CDR3 DNA sequence: TGTGCCAGTATACGTCCGCCGAACTGCACAGATACGCAGTATTTT. Its translation is CASIRPPNCTDTQYF.

This chain joins TRBV5-1 and TRBJ2-1; 8 bases are shared with TRBD1. Unmatched junction bases numbered 11, after V lost 4 bases and J lost 5 bases. Germline-derived CDR1 and CDR2 are SGHRS and YFSETQ. There are 16 residues in the CDR3. DNA of the CDR3: TGCGCCAGCAGCCCAAACCCAGGACAGGGTAACAATGAGCAGTTCTTC. This sequence encodes CASSPNPGQGNNEQFF.

The rearrangement uses TRBV5-4 and TRBJ1-1; TRBD1 matches 7 bases. This CDR3 region has 16 residues. J was trimmed by 4 bases and V by 2 bases; bases with no gene match: 11. Germline loops: CDR1 SGHNT, CDR2 YYREEE (reference sequence). The CDR3 protein is CASSLGGQSSGTEAFF. The CDR3 DNA follows: TGTGCCAGCAGCTTAGGGGGACAGTCGAGCGGCACTGAAGCTTTCTTT.

J is TRBJ2-7 and V is TRBV28, with TRBD1 matching over 9 bases. The CDR3 totals 13 residues. Trimming at V came to 4 bases and at J to 2 bases, leaving 0 bases not matched to a gene. Germline lookup yields CDR1 MDHEN and CDR2 SYDVKM. CDR3 sequence (DNA): TGTGCCAGCAGTTGGACAGGGGCCTACGAGCAGTACTTC. Protein product: CASSWTGAYEQYF.

The V call is TRBV28, the J call TRBJ1-2; 7 positions agree with TRBD1. There are 13 residues in the CDR3. V lost 2 bases and J lost 6; bases outside the gene matches: 3. Germline CDR1 MDHEN, CDR2 SYDVKM. CDR3 in amino acids: CASSLAGGDGYTF. CDR3 DNA sequence: TGTGCCAGCAGTTTAGCAGGGGGTGATGGCTACACCTTC.

The chain has TRBV11-2 and TRBJ1-3; 7 bases align to TRBD1. Per the germline V gene, CDR1 is SGHAT and CDR2 is FQNNGV. V shed 2 bases and J 2 bases; nucleotides not matched to a gene: 0. The CDR3 covers 14 residues. CDR3 DNA sequence: TGTGCCAGCAGCTTAACAGGGGCTGGAAACACCATATATTTT. Translating gives CASSLTGAGNTIYF.

The chain joins TRBV14 to TRBJ2-5; a weak D match, TRBD1 (5 bases). V was shortened by 0 bases and J by 4 bases, with 9 bases between the two germline ends. The germline gives CDR1 SGHDN, CDR2 FVKESK. The CDR3 is 14 residues long. In nucleotides, the CDR3 is TGTGCCAGCAGCCAAGAACCAGGGCCAGAGACCCAGTACTTC. It codes for CASSQEPGPETQYF.

This rearrangement joins TRBV7-3 to TRBJ1-6; D call uncertain. The CDR3 loop spans 14 amino acids. In germline, CDR1 is SGHTA, CDR2 FQGTGA. With 4 bases removed from V and 6 bases from J, the gap between germline ends came to 10 bases. For the CDR3, the DNA is TGTGCCAGCAGCTCGGGGTTGCCTAATTCACCCCTCCACTTT. This gives the protein CASSSGLPNSPLHF.

J is TRBJ2-7 and V is TRBV27; D may be TRBD2 (5 bases). This CDR3 comprises 14 residues. V shed 3 bases and J shed 3 bases, with 12 bases lying between them. From germline, CDR1 is MNHEY and CDR2 SMNVEV (reference sequence). This CDR3 reads CASSFRPRGYEQYF. As DNA, the CDR3 is TGTGCCAGCAGTTTTCGGCCTCGGGGCTACGAGCAGTACTTC.

The CDR3 nucleotides are TGTGCCAGCAGTCCGATTCCCGGAGGCGGTCAGCCCCAGCATTTT. Encoded protein: CASSPIPGGGQPQHF. The J gene is TRBJ1-5, the V gene TRBV28; D remains ambiguous. There are 15 residues in the CDR3. V lost 5 bases and J 6 bases, leaving 17 bases between the germline ends. CDR1 and CDR2 (germline): MDHEN, SYDVKM.

The V and J genes are TRBV18 and TRBJ1-2, with D uncertain. The V end lost 2 bases, the J end lost 1 base, and 8 bases lay between the germline ends. This CDR3 has 14 amino acids. Per germline, CDR1 KGHSH and CDR2 LQKENI. In nucleotides, the CDR3 is TGTGCCAGCTCACCAGGGAGGTTTAACTATGGCTACACCTTC. Protein: CASSPGRFNYGYTF.

This chain joins TRBV12-1 and TRBJ2-1; the D call of TRBD2 is as the table states it, not checked on the DNA. TRBV12-1 is annotated as a pseudogene. The CDR3 consists of 18 residues. CDR3 protein: CASSFSIPTSGRGNEQFF. DNA for the CDR3: TGTGCCAGCAGCTTCTCGATCCCGACTAGCGGGAGGGGAAATGAGCAGTTCTTC.

The chain has TRBV28 and TRBJ1-5; TRBD1 might be the D (6 bases). V gave up 7 bases and J gave up 3 bases, with 13 bases separating them. The germline V gene has CDR1 MDHEN and CDR2 SYDVKM. The CDR3 loop spans 14 amino acids. CDR3 bases: TGTGCCAGCATCCCGGACAGATACAATCAGCCCCAGCATTTT. Translating gives CASIPDRYNQPQHF.

A few counts support this clone. This chain joins TRBV5-5 and TRBJ2-3; D may be TRBD1 (7 bases). The CDR3 loop spans 17 amino acids. Germline-derived CDR1 and CDR2 are SGHKS and YYEKEE (reference sequence). Trimming removed 6 bases from V and 7 bases from J, with 27 bases in between. CDR3 nucleotides: TGTGCCAGCACCGCTCTGCGGGGACAGCAAGGATCTAATACGCAGTATTTT. Protein: CASTALRGQQGSNTQYF.

The count of this clone is one. The gene calls are TRBV5-5 and TRBJ2-2, with D perhaps TRBD1 (6 bases). This CDR3 contains 16 residues. V was pared by 4 bases and J by 5 bases, with 18 bases between. Germline CDR1 SGHKS, CDR2 YYEKEE (reference sequence). CDR3 protein: CASSDPRDTRTGELFF. CDR3 nucleotide sequence: TGTGCCAGCAGCGACCCCCGGGACACGCGGACCGGGGAGCTGTTTTTT.

The J gene is TRBJ2-2, the V gene TRBV27, with a possible D match to TRBD1 (6 bases). V lost 7 bases and J 0 bases, leaving 12 bases between the germline ends. Per the germline V gene, CDR1 is MNHEY and CDR2 is SMNVEV (reference sequence). The CDR3 sequence is 15 residues long. Here the CDR3 reads CASTWTVANTGELFF. In DNA form, the CDR3 reads TGTGCCAGCACTTGGACAGTCGCGAACACCGGGGAGCTGTTTTTT.

The chain uses TRBV28 and TRBJ2-7, with TRBD1 as a possible D gene (6 bases). V lost 2 bases and J lost 1, with 27 bases in between. Germline loops: CDR1 MDHEN, CDR2 SYDVKM. The CDR3 is 20 residues long. This CDR3 reads CASSLDFATPGHYTSYEQYF. The CDR3 nucleotides are TGTGCCAGCAGTTTAGATTTCGCTACCCCGGGACATTATACGTCCTACGAGCAGTACTTC.

The chain recombines TRBV12-3 or TRBV12-4 with TRBJ2-2, with 7 positions matching TRBD2. V gave up 4 bases and J gave up 6 bases; unmatched junction bases: 2. The CDR3 spans 13 residues. CDR3 region: CASSSGGAGELFF. The CDR3 DNA is TGTGCCAGCAGTTCTGGGGGGGCCGGGGAGCTGTTTTTT.

The V gene is TRBV5-1, the J gene TRBJ1-5, with D unresolved. Per the germline V gene, CDR1 is SGHRS and CDR2 is YFSETQ. This CDR3 spans 15 amino acids. Trimming took 0 bases from V and 5 from J, leaving 12 bases between them. The CDR3 here is CASSLDPGNHQPQHF. The CDR3 bases are TGCGCCAGCAGCTTGGATCCGGGTAACCATCAGCCCCAGCATTTT.

The V call is TRBV19, the J call TRBJ1-4, with D perhaps TRBD1 (5 bases). The CDR3 is 15 amino acids. Germline CDR1 is LNHDA and CDR2 is SQIVND (reference sequence). V was trimmed by 9 bases and J by 3 bases, leaving 17 bases between them. CDR3 in amino acids: CASSPGRGSNEKLFF. The CDR3 DNA reads TGTGCCAGCAGTCCGGGGAGGGGCTCTAATGAAAAACTGTTTTTT.

J is TRBJ1-4 and V is TRBV28; TRBD1 matches at 8 bases. Losses at the gene ends were 2 bases for V and 7 bases for J; bases not matched to a gene: 9. The germline CDR1 and CDR2 sequences are MDHEN and SYDVKM. The CDR3 has 16 residues. The CDR3, as DNA: TGTGCCAGCAGTTTAACAGGGGGGAGTGGGGGTGAAAAACTGTTTTTT. Translation: CASSLTGGSGGEKLFF.

This rearrangement joins TRBV24-1 to TRBJ1-2; D is possibly TRBD1 (6 bases). The CDR3 has 16 amino acids. V was trimmed by 2 bases and J by 4 bases, leaving 16 bases between them. Germline lookup yields CDR1 KGHDR and CDR2 SFDVKD. CDR3 nucleotide sequence: TGTGCCACCAGTGATTCTTATGGGGGCGGAACCTATGGCTACACCTTC. Amino acid sequence: CATSDSYGGGTYGYTF.

This chain uses TRBV5-1 with TRBJ1-2, with 7 bases fitting TRBD1. The CDR3 is made up of 13 amino acids. Germline V gives CDR1 SGHRS, CDR2 YFSETQ. V was pared by 3 bases and J by 4 bases, with 3 bases of the junction left unmatched. CDR3 coding DNA: TGCGCCAGCAGCTGGGGGGACAGCTATGGCTACACCTTC. Residues: CASSWGDSYGYTF.

The chain's CDR3 is CASSRGLPTGELFF. CDR3 nucleotides: TGTGCCAGCTCACGGGGACTCCCCACCGGGGAGCTGTTTTTT. The gene calls are TRBV18 and TRBJ2-2; a possible D gene is TRBD2 (6 bases). V gave up 4 bases and J gave up 4 bases, with 10 bases separating them. The CDR3 totals 14 residues. Germline CDR1 KGHSH, CDR2 LQKENI.

V and J are TRBV2 and TRBJ1-1; TRBD1 aligns across 7 bases. Germline CDR1 SNHLY, CDR2 FYNNEI. The CDR3 has 12 amino acids. The V gene end was trimmed by 6 bases and the J gene end by 13 bases; junction bases not matched to a gene: 11. In nucleotides, the CDR3 is TGTGCCAGCAGCCCGACAGGGAAGATCGGTTTCTTT. As protein: CASSPTGKIGFF. The complete variable domain, with remaining parts taken from reference TRBV2 and TRBJ1-1, reads EPEVTQTPSHQVTQMGQEVILRCVPISNHLYFYWYRQILGQKVEFLVSFYNNEISEKSEIFDDQFSVERPDGSNFTLKIRSTKLEDSAMYFCASSPTGKIGFFGQGTRLTVV.

The chain recombines TRBV6-5 with TRBJ2-3, with D possibly TRBD1 on 6 matching bases. Per germline, CDR1 MNHEY and CDR2 SVGAGI. V was cut by 4 bases and J by 10 bases, with 21 bases left in between. CDR3 length: 15 residues. The CDR3 nucleotides read TGTGCCAGCAGTTTCCGGGACATATATCAAGTCCCGCAGTATTTT. It translates to CASSFRDIYQVPQYF.

The V and J genes are TRBV6-1 and TRBJ1-6; TRBD1 matches 7 bases. Germline V gives CDR1 MNHNS, CDR2 SASEGT. With V trimmed by 0 bases and J by 16 bases, 6 bases remained unmatched. This CDR3 has 13 amino acids. The CDR3 loop is CASSEARGTELHF. In nucleotides, the CDR3 is TGTGCCAGCAGTGAAGCCCGAGGGACAGAGCTCCACTTT.

The V call is TRBV15, the J call TRBJ2-1, with D maybe TRBD2 (6 bases). The CDR3 runs to 15 residues. CDR1 and CDR2 from the germline V gene are LNHNV and YYDKDF (reference sequence). V shed 5 bases and J shed 9 bases, with 20 bases lying between them. CDR3 region: CATSLLGTAVSEQFF. The CDR3 coding sequence is TGTGCCACCAGCCTTTTGGGGACTGCCGTCAGTGAGCAGTTCTTC.

The V and J genes are TRBV28 and TRBJ2-7; 7 bases align to TRBD1. The CDR3 is made up of 15 amino acids. Trimming at V came to 2 bases and at J to 5 bases, leaving 9 bases not matched to a gene. The germline CDR1 and CDR2 sequences are MDHEN and SYDVKM. CDR3 sequence: CASSLPREGGNEQYF. In nucleotides, the CDR3 is TGTGCCAGCAGTTTACCCCGGGAAGGGGGCAACGAGCAGTACTTC.